One sample yielded the 13 T cell receptor beta chains listed below, sequenced in a study of blood T cell repertoires in COVID-19. TCRdb's table, derived via immunoSEQ multiplex PCR, lists solely in-frame clones and lacks some. The table shows 140,000 or so clones, with 79% occurring only once. The sample comprised peripheral blood. These receptor sequences come from a woman in her 70s with COVID-19, enrolled during active disease.

The V call is TRBV4-1, the J call TRBJ2-1; 10 bases fit TRBD2. The germline CDR1 and CDR2 sequences are MGHRA and YSYEKL. The CDR3 is made up of 18 amino acids. Germline trimming cut 4 bases from V and 7 bases from J; bases unmatched to any gene: 16. The CDR3 reads CASSPLGKRGGVGNEQFF. The CDR3 nucleotides read TGCGCCAGCAGCCCCCTTGGGAAGCGGGGGGGGGTCGGAAATGAGCAGTTCTTC.

The genes are TRBV28 and TRBJ1-2; D ambiguous. Trimming removed 11 bases at V and 2 bases at J, with 9 bases between. CDR3 length equals 11 residues. Germline CDR1 MDHEN, CDR2 SYDVKM. DNA for the CDR3: TGTGCCGGAGGCGGGAACTATGGCTACACCTTC. Protein product: CAGGGNYGYTF.

This clone was seen a few times. The V and J genes are TRBV4-1 and TRBJ2-7; D is possibly TRBD1 (6 bases). The CDR3 is made up of 16 amino acids. V was pared by 1 base and J by 0 bases, with 13 bases between. CDR1 MGHRA and CDR2 YSYEKL come from the germline V gene. The CDR3 sequence is CASSQGLTGNSYEQYF. CDR3 nucleotide sequence: TGCGCCAGCAGCCAAGGCCTAACAGGGAACTCCTACGAGCAGTACTTC.

This clone was picked up many times. This chain links TRBV4-3 with TRBJ2-2; 7 bases are a match to TRBD2. V lost 0 bases, J lost 5 bases, and 6 bases stayed unmatched. This CDR3 has 16 residues. Per the germline V gene, CDR1 is LGHNA and CDR2 is YSLEER. The DNA for the CDR3 is TGCGCCAGCAGCCAAGACGGAGCGGGGAGGACCGGGGAGCTGTTTTTT. Its protein is CASSQDGAGRTGELFF.

This clone was detected once. The chain employs TRBV6-2 or TRBV6-3 and TRBJ1-1; no firm D call. V was shortened by 5 bases and J by 3 bases, with 13 bases between the two germline ends. Germline CDR1 and CDR2: MNHEY and SVGEGT. The CDR3 is made up of 14 amino acids. For the CDR3, the DNA is TGTGCCAGCAGTACCCTTTCCGGTGACACTGAAGCTTTCTTT. Its translation is CASSTLSGDTEAFF.

The chain has TRBV4-1 and TRBJ2-7; 10 bases are a match to TRBD1. The germline CDR1 and CDR2 sequences are MGHRA and YSYEKL. Germline trimming cut 2 bases from V and 1 base from J; bases unmatched to any gene: 11. The CDR3 has 18 residues. DNA of the CDR3: TGCGCCAGCAGCCAAAAACCGGTCGGGACAGGGGTTTCCTACGAGCAGTACTTC. Translation: CASSQKPVGTGVSYEQYF.

The gene calls are TRBV5-4 and TRBJ1-1; 9 nucleotides line up with TRBD1. Germline CDR1 SGHNT, CDR2 YYREEE (reference sequence). V gave up 4 bases and J gave up 5 bases; unmatched junction bases: 3. The CDR3 has 13 amino acids. The CDR3 protein is CASSHGQGTEAFF. CDR3 in DNA: TGTGCCAGCAGCCACGGACAGGGGACTGAAGCTTTCTTT.

This clone came up a few times. The chain is built from TRBV7-9 and TRBJ1-5, with D possibly matching TRBD1 (5 bases). The germline V gene has CDR1 SEHNR and CDR2 FQNEAQ (reference sequence). This CDR3 region has 14 residues. The V gene lost 1 base and the J gene lost 6 bases, with 10 bases spanning the gap. CDR3 amino acids: CASSLEGEGQPQHF. The CDR3 bases are TGTGCCAGCAGCTTAGAAGGGGAAGGTCAGCCCCAGCATTTT.

The J gene is TRBJ1-4, the V gene TRBV12-3 or TRBV12-4; tentatively, D is TRBD1 (6 bases). This CDR3 has 13 amino acids. The V end was cut by 7 bases, the J end by 7 bases, with 13 bases between. The CDR3 sequence: CASTRGGIEKLFF. In DNA form, the CDR3 reads TGTGCCAGCACACGGGGGGGCATTGAAAAACTGTTTTTT.

The chain joins TRBV3-1 (or the pseudogene TRBV3-2) to TRBJ1-1; a weak D match, TRBD1 (5 bases). Germline V gene lookup returns CDR1 LGHDT and CDR2 YNNKEL (reference sequence). The CDR3 covers 14 residues. The ends were cut back, 4 bases at V and 1 base at J, with 10 bases in the middle. Here the CDR3 reads CASSLTDQNTEAFF. DNA for the CDR3: TGTGCCAGCAGCCTGACAGACCAGAACACTGAAGCTTTCTTT.

This chain links TRBV7-9 with TRBJ2-7; TRBD1 matches 7 bases. The CDR3 totals 14 residues. From germline, CDR1 is SEHNR and CDR2 FQNEAQ (reference sequence). The ends lost 5 bases at V and 4 bases at J; junction bases unmatched: 8. The CDR3 coding sequence is TGTGCCAGCAGCCCCGGACAGGACGGATACGAGCAGTACTTC. Amino acids: CASSPGQDGYEQYF. Drawing the rest from reference TRBV7-9 and TRBJ2-7, the complete variable domain is DTGVSQNPRHKITKRGQNVTFRCDPISEHNRLYWYRQTLGQGPEFLTYFQNEAQLEKSRLLSDRFSAERPKGSFSTLEIQRTEQGDSAMYLCASSPGQDGYEQYFGPGTRLTVT.

The chain couples TRBV11-3 to TRBJ2-2; tentatively, D is TRBD1 (5 bases). The V gene's germline CDR1 is SGHNT and CDR2 YENEEA. Trimming left V 4 bases short and J 4 bases short, with 16 bases between. The CDR3 length is 16 residues. CDR3 residues: CASSYNRGHPTGELFF. DNA of the CDR3: TGTGCCAGCAGCTACAATCGCGGACACCCCACCGGGGAGCTGTTTTTT.

The rearrangement uses TRBV9 and TRBJ1-2, with D perhaps TRBD1 (5 bases). There are 14 residues in the CDR3. Germline loops: CDR1 SGDLS, CDR2 YYNGEE. Trimming took 1 base from V and 10 from J, leaving 17 bases between them. DNA of the CDR3: TGTGCCAGCAGCGTAAGAGGAGGGAAGGGGATCTACACCTTC. Its protein is CASSVRGGKGIYTF.